This T cell receptor beta chain was sequenced during a study of PD-1 blockade in classical Hodgkin lymphoma. To note about this clone: Antigen specificity is unknown.

The time point was: cycle 4 day 1 (C4D1), after 5 to 7 weeks of nivolumab. Brentuximab vedotin exposure varied, and every patient relapsed after autologous stem cell transplantation. The CDR3 is 13 amino acids. CDR1 is MNHEY, CDR2 SVGAGI, per germline. V lost 5 bases, J lost 3 bases, and 10 bases lay in between. Here immunoSEQ multiplex PCR was the method, and the copy in TCRdb shows in-frame clones only, minus some. In the table there are some 21,000 clones, around 83% of which are singletons. Study-level points and caveats: Only CD4+ TCR diversity, not CD8+, had risen significantly by C4D1. Partial responders and progressors had significantly lower baseline TCR diversity.

The J gene is TRBJ1-1, the V gene TRBV6-5; D is undetermined. The sequence was collected from a human donor with classical Hodgkin lymphoma. Sequencing used peripheral blood mononuclear cells (PBMCs), obtained before the fourth cycle of nivolumab. DNA of the CDR3: TGTGCCAGCAGTGATAGGTCATACACTGAAGCTTTCTTT. Its protein product is CASSDRSYTEAFF.